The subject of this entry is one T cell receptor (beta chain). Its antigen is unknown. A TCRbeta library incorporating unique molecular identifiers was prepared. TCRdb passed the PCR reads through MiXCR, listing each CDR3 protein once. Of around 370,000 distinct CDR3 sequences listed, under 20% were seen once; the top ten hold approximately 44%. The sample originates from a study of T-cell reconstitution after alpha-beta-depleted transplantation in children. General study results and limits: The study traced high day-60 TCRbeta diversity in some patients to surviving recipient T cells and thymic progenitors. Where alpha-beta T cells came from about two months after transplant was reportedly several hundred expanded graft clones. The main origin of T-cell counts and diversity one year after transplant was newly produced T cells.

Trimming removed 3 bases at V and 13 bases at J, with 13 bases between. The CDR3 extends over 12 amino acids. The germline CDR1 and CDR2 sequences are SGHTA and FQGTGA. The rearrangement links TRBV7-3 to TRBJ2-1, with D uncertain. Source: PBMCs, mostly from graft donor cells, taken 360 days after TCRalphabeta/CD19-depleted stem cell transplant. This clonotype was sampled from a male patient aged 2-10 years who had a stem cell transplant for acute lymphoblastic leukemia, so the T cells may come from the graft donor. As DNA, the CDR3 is TGTGCCAGCAGCTTGGCCTCGGGTTCTCAGTTCTTC. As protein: CASSLASGSQFF.